Each of the 17 T cell receptor beta chains below was sequenced from the same sample in a study of T cell responses to AZD1222 COVID-19 vaccine. Only in-frame clones appear in the TCRdb table, and some are missing; sequencing was by immunoSEQ multiplex PCR. The table records 140,000 to 150,000 clones, around 93% of them present only once. The source was peripheral blood, collected on day 0 of AZD1222 vaccination. The receptor source for this set is an adult in good health.

This chain joins TRBV29-1 and TRBJ2-7; D is perhaps TRBD1 (6 bases). Germline V gene sequence: CDR1 SQVTM, CDR2 ANQGSEA. The CDR3 is made up of 14 amino acids. Between the trimmed V and J ends, which lost 3 bases and 3 bases, there was a span of 15 bases. As DNA, the CDR3 is TGCAGCGTTGAGGGCTGGGGGCAAGACTACGAGCAGTACTTC. Its protein product is CSVEGWGQDYEQYF.

V gene TRBV2 combines with J gene TRBJ1-2; unclear D gene. The CDR3 length is 14 residues. Per the germline V gene, CDR1 is SNHLY and CDR2 is FYNNEI. V was trimmed by 7 bases and J by 8 bases, leaving 20 bases between them. CDR3 region: CASTGRVQGSGYTF. The CDR3 nucleotides are TGTGCCAGCACTGGTAGGGTTCAAGGTTCCGGCTACACCTTC.

This chain joins TRBV15 and TRBJ1-6; D possibly corresponds to TRBD1 (5 bases). The CDR3 extends over 17 amino acids. Germline V lookup: CDR1 LNHNV, CDR2 YYDKDF (reference sequence). Trimming took 0 bases from V and 7 from J, leaving 16 bases between them. CDR3 in DNA: TGTGCCACCAGCAGAGACTCTGTCTGGGACCTAAATTCACCCCTCCACTTT. Encoded protein: CATSRDSVWDLNSPLHF.

V and J are TRBV30 and TRBJ1-2; D gene unclear. This CDR3 region has 11 residues. V lost 4 bases, J lost 4 bases, and 7 bases lay in between. Germline V gene sequence: CDR1 GTSNPN, CDR2 SVGIG (reference sequence). CDR3 sequence: CAWTSAYGYTF. As DNA, the CDR3 is TGTGCCTGGACCTCAGCCTATGGCTACACCTTC.

The genes are TRBV5-8 and TRBJ1-5; no clear D gene. Germline assignment: CDR1 SGHTS and CDR2 YDEGEE. V lost 4 bases, J lost 7 bases, and 12 bases lay in between. The CDR3 sequence is 13 residues long. This CDR3 reads CASSELAEQPQHF. The CDR3 nucleotides are TGTGCCAGCAGCGAATTAGCGGAGCAGCCCCAGCATTTT.

This clone showed up just a few times. J is TRBJ1-6 and V is TRBV9; 9 bases align to TRBD1. Germline trimming cut 6 bases from V and 9 bases from J; bases unmatched to any gene: 7. This CDR3 region has 14 residues. CDR1 and CDR2 (germline): SGDLS, YYNGEE. The CDR3 DNA sequence: TGTGCCAGCACCCGAGGGACAGGGATTTCACCCCTCCACTTT. Translated, it gives CASTRGTGISPLHF.

The J gene is TRBJ1-1, the V gene TRBV19; D unclear. Trimming left V 5 bases short and J 5 bases short, with 12 bases between. CDR1 LNHDA and CDR2 SQIVND come from the germline V gene (reference sequence). The CDR3 is made up of 13 amino acids. DNA for the CDR3: TGTGCCAGTAGTCAACCGGGGTCAACTGAAGCTTTCTTT. It codes for CASSQPGSTEAFF.

The J gene is TRBJ2-7, the V gene TRBV5-1; D uncertain. Germline V CDR1 and CDR2: SGHRS, YFSETQ. Trimming took off 0 bases at V and 0 bases at J, with 13 bases between the two ends. CDR3 length: 16 amino acids. CDR3: CASSLAGGRSSYEQYF. The CDR3 region has the DNA TGCGCCAGCAGCTTGGCGGGCGGAAGGAGCTCCTACGAGCAGTACTTC.

The chain uses TRBV5-5 and TRBJ1-3; no definite D call. Germline loops: CDR1 SGHKS, CDR2 YYEKEE (reference sequence). Trimming left V 4 bases short and J 0 bases short, with 8 bases between. The CDR3 has 14 amino acids. The CDR3 bases are TGTGCCAGCAGCCTCTTTAACTCTGGAAACACCATATATTTT. It is translated as CASSLFNSGNTIYF.

The V and J genes are TRBV29-1 and TRBJ2-7, with TRBD2 matching over 7 bases. V trimming: 4 bases; J trimming: 1 base; junction bases outside the gene matches: 10. CDR1 and CDR2 from the germline V gene are SQVTM and ANQGSEA. The CDR3 has 15 residues. The CDR3 nucleotides are TGCAGCGTTGGCCTTCTGGCGGGGGTATCCTACGAGCAGTACTTC. It yields the protein CSVGLLAGVSYEQYF.

J is TRBJ2-5 and V is TRBV3-1 (or the pseudogene TRBV3-2), with 7 bases that match TRBD2. The germline V gene encodes CDR1 LGHDT and CDR2 YNNKEL (reference sequence). This CDR3 is 16 amino acids long. Trimming took 4 bases from V and 4 from J; bases not matched to a gene: 12. For the CDR3, the DNA is TGTGCCAGCAGCCCCCGACTAGCCGGGGGTTTAGAGACCCAGTACTTC. It is translated as CASSPRLAGGLETQYF.

DNA of the CDR3: TGTGCCAGCAGTTCAGCAGGGTTAGGTCAGCCCCAGCATTTT. It is translated as CASSSAGLGQPQHF. The genes are TRBV27 and TRBJ1-5, with a tentative D call TRBD1 (5 bases). CDR3 length: 14 amino acids. V was cut by 4 bases and J by 6 bases, with 13 bases left in between. Germline V lookup: CDR1 MNHEY, CDR2 SMNVEV (reference sequence).

This chain's CDR3 is CASSPTRTHIYGYTF. The CDR3 bases are TGTGCCAGCTCACCTACAAGAACTCACATCTATGGCTACACCTTC. This chain connects TRBV18 to TRBJ1-2; D gene uncertain. The CDR3 totals 15 residues. Per germline, CDR1 KGHSH and CDR2 LQKENI. Trimming took 3 bases from V and 4 from J, leaving 15 bases between them.

The rearrangement links TRBV9 to TRBJ1-5; tentative D call: TRBD1 (5 bases). V lost 5 bases, J lost 6 bases, and 15 bases lay in between. CDR1 and CDR2 (germline): SGDLS, YYNGEE. The CDR3 runs 14 residues. The CDR3 DNA sequence: TGTGCCAGCAGTCCAGGGTTTCAAGGTCAGCCCCAGCATTTT. Protein product: CASSPGFQGQPQHF. Complete variable domain (other parts from reference TRBV9 and TRBJ1-5): DSGVTQTPKHLITATGQRVTLRCSPRSGDLSVYWYQQSLDQGLQFLIQYYNGEERAKGNILERFSAQQFPDLHSELNLSSLELGDSALYFCASSPGFQGQPQHFGDGTRLSIL.

V and J are TRBV28 and TRBJ2-4; D is unresolved. The ends were cut back, 2 bases at V and 0 bases at J, with 5 bases in the middle. Germline CDR1 reads MDHEN; CDR2 reads SYDVKM. The CDR3 runs 14 residues. CDR3 in DNA: TGTGCCAGCAGTTTAGCCCTAGCCAAAAACATTCAGTACTTC. Amino acids: CASSLALAKNIQYF.

J is TRBJ1-2 and V is TRBV6-5; the match to TRBD1 covers 8 bases. Germline trimming cut 6 bases from V and 2 bases from J; bases unmatched to any gene: 2. This CDR3 spans 13 amino acids. CDR1 is MNHEY and CDR2 is SVGAGI in the germline V gene. CDR3 loop: CASSWTGNYGYTF. CDR3 coding DNA: TGTGCCAGCAGCTGGACAGGGAACTATGGCTACACCTTC.

This chain links TRBV30 with TRBJ1-2; 9 nucleotides line up with TRBD1. V gave up 4 bases and J gave up 7 bases; unmatched junction bases: 7. Germline V gene data show CDR1 as GTSNPN and CDR2 as SVGIG (reference sequence). There are 13 residues in the CDR3. The CDR3 sequence: CAWTPRQGGGYTF. The CDR3 coding sequence is TGTGCCTGGACTCCCCGACAGGGGGGTGGCTACACCTTC.